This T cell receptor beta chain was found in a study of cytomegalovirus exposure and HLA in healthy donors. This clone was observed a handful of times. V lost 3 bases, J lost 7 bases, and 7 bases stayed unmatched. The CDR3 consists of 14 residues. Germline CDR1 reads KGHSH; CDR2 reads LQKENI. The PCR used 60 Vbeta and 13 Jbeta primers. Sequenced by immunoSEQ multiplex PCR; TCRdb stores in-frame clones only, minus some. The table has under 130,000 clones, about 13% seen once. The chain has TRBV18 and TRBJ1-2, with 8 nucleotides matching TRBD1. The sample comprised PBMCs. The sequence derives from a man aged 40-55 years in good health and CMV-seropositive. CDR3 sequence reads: CASSPTGAPVGYTF. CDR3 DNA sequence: TGTGCCAGCTCACCGACAGGGGCGCCGGTTGGCTACACCTTC.